One sample yielded the 23 T cell receptor beta chains listed below, sequenced in a study of blood T cells in healthy people across ages (dated by TCRdb to between 2014 and 2016). Receptors were amplified or captured by 5' RACE. The listed sequencing device is Illumina HiSeq 2500. A second about 7 to 11 cycle PCR used a sample-barcoded 5' primer and a J-beta primer mix. Clones were called with MiXCR by TCRdb after fastp trimmed the public reads at Q25, and only in-frame beta chains were retained. For every CDR3 protein sequence, its rows merge into one entry that carries the most common genes and DNA. For this sample there are 700,000 to 950,000 distinct CDR3 sequences; roughly 50% appear just once. Approximately 21% of the sample lies in the top ten. Sequenced: blood. Receptors originate from a man aged 30-40 years in good health.

The chain links TRBV10-3 to TRBJ2-7, with a tentative D call TRBD2 (6 bases). CDR1 and CDR2 from the germline V gene are ENHRY and SYGVKD. With 5 bases removed from V and 5 bases from J, the gap between germline ends came to 10 bases. There are 12 residues in the CDR3. Written as DNA, the CDR3 is TGTGCCATCAGTATGGACTATAACGAGCAGTACTTC. Translated: CAISMDYNEQYF.

The V and J genes are TRBV20-1 and TRBJ1-4, with a tentative D call TRBD1 (5 bases). Trimming cost V 3 bases and J 14 bases, with 19 bases left between them. Germline V gene data show CDR1 as DFQATT and CDR2 as SNEGSKA (reference sequence). The CDR3 runs to 13 residues. CDR3 residues: CSASVGDANWLFF. As DNA, the CDR3 is TGCAGTGCTAGCGTGGGGGATGCTAATTGGCTGTTTTTT.

This clonotype was detected only a few times. This chain connects TRBV14 to TRBJ2-3, with D hard to call. CDR3 size: 15 residues. Germline V lookup: CDR1 SGHDN, CDR2 FVKESK. Deletions cut 2 bases from V and 2 bases from J, with 11 bases between. The CDR3 sequence is CASSQIPSYTDTQYF. The CDR3 bases are TGTGCCAGCAGCCAAATACCGTCTTACACAGATACGCAGTATTTT.

The chain employs TRBV7-2 and TRBJ2-3, with 7 bases fitting TRBD2. This CDR3 is 16 amino acids long. Germline V gene data show CDR1 as SGHTA and CDR2 as FQGNSA. J lost 1 base, V lost 5 bases, and 9 bases had no gene match. CDR3 amino acids: CASSLPASGGTDTQYF. DNA of the CDR3: TGTGCCAGCAGCCTTCCGGCTAGCGGAGGCACAGATACGCAGTATTTT. Supplemented by reference TRBV7-2 and TRBJ2-3, the full variable domain reads GAGVSQSPSNKVTEKGKDVELRCDPISGHTALYWYRQSLGQGLEFLIYFQGNSAPDKSGLPSDRFSAERTGGSVSTLTIQRTQQEDSAVYLCASSLPASGGTDTQYFGPGTRLTVL.

The CDR3 loop is CSVDGSGWTTGINNEQFF. The CDR3 DNA reads as TGCAGCGTTGACGGCAGTGGGTGGACGACAGGGATCAACAATGAGCAGTTCTTC. The chain is built from TRBV29-1 and TRBJ2-1; 7 bases align to TRBD1. V gave up 3 bases and J gave up 5 bases; unmatched junction bases: 19. Germline lookup yields CDR1 SQVTM and CDR2 ANQGSEA. CDR3 length: 18 amino acids.

This rearrangement joins TRBV6-5 to TRBJ1-2, with a possible D match to TRBD1 (5 bases). Germline CDR1 is MNHEY and CDR2 is SVGAGI. V was clipped by 1 base and J by 8 bases, with 8 bases between them. The CDR3 runs 12 residues. The CDR3 DNA reads as TGTGCCAGCAGTTACTTCGGGGGAGGCTACACCTTC. Translated, it gives CASSYFGGGYTF.

In nucleotides, the CDR3 is TGTGCCACCAGCAGAGTTAGTGGGTTTGGCGATGAGCAGTTCTTC. Protein product: CATSRVSGFGDEQFF. The rearrangement links TRBV15 to TRBJ2-1; the D is unclear. Germline-derived CDR1 and CDR2 are LNHNV and YYDKDF (reference sequence). The CDR3 totals 15 residues. V lost 1 base, J lost 8 bases, and 15 bases lay in between. The whole variable domain, remainder taken from reference TRBV15 and TRBJ2-1, is DAMVIQNPRYQVTQFGKPVTLSCSQTLNHNVMYWYQQKSSQAPKLLFHYYDKDFNNEADTPDNFQSRRPNTSFCFLDIRSPGLGDTAMYLCATSRVSGFGDEQFFGPGTRLTVL.

This clonotype appeared a single time. One end of the junction varies from germline; a read error may be responsible. V gene TRBV6-5 combines with J gene TRBJ1-6; no reliable D call. The germline V gene encodes CDR1 MNHEY and CDR2 SVGAGI. The CDR3 totals 17 residues. The CDR3 protein is CASSYRVRVSDNSPLHF. The DNA of the CDR3 is TGTGCCAGCAGTTACAGAGTCCGGGTCTCCGATAATTCACCCCTCCACTTT.

The genes are TRBV5-1 and TRBJ2-7; D possibly uses TRBD1 or TRBD2 (5 bases each). The CDR3 totals 15 residues. The germline V and J ends were trimmed by 4 bases and 0 bases, with 14 bases remaining between them. CDR1 SGHRS and CDR2 YFSETQ come from the germline V gene. CDR3 residues: CASSVTGTHSYEQYF. The CDR3 DNA reads TGCGCCAGCAGCGTAACCGGGACGCACTCCTACGAGCAGTACTTC.

The CDR3 region is CASSVDQGYGGELFF. CDR3 DNA: TGTGCCAGCAGCGTAGATCAAGGATATGGCGGGGAGCTGTTTTTT. This chain uses TRBV9 with TRBJ2-2; D gene unclear. V gave up 0 bases and J gave up 7 bases, with 13 bases separating them. This CDR3 has 15 residues. Germline CDR1 SGDLS, CDR2 YYNGEE. The variable domain in full, with the rest retrieved from reference TRBV9 and TRBJ2-2, is DSGVTQTPKHLITATGQRVTLRCSPRSGDLSVYWYQQSLDQGLQFLIQYYNGEERAKGNILERFSAQQFPDLHSELNLSSLELGDSALYFCASSVDQGYGGELFFGEGSRLTVL.

This clonotype was found a few times. The V and J genes are TRBV20-1 and TRBJ2-7; no firm D call. The CDR3 totals 12 residues. Germline V gene sequence: CDR1 DFQATT, CDR2 SNEGSKA (reference sequence). Between the trimmed V and J ends, which lost 2 bases and 5 bases, there was a span of 10 bases. The CDR3 region is CSARWWADEQYF. For the CDR3, the DNA is TGCAGTGCTAGATGGTGGGCCGACGAGCAGTACTTC.

As regards this clonotype: The junction departs from the called germline gene at one end, perhaps through a read error. This rearrangement joins TRBV28 to TRBJ2-3; D tentatively fits TRBD1 or TRBD2 (5 bases each). The CDR3 consists of 14 residues. From germline, CDR1 is MDHEN and CDR2 SYDVKM. CDR3 amino acids: CTSRDQPGTDTQYF. CDR3 DNA sequence: TGTACCAGCAGGGACCAACCCGGCACAGATACGCAGTATTTT.

The chain joins TRBV7-3 to TRBJ1-1; the D is unclear. Germline V gene data show CDR1 as SGHTA and CDR2 as FQGTGA. Deletions cut 4 bases from V and 0 bases from J, with 6 bases between. This CDR3 is built from 13 residues. For the CDR3, the DNA is TGTGCCAGCAGCTCCTCATTGAACACTGAAGCTTTCTTT. Translating it yields CASSSSLNTEAFF.

In the case of this clonotype: A read error may produce the germline difference seen at one junction end. This chain uses TRBV25-1 with TRBJ2-2, with 8 bases matching TRBD2. CDR1 MGHDK and CDR2 SYGVNS come from the germline V gene. The CDR3 runs to 14 residues. The CDR3 DNA reads TGTGCCAGCGCGGGGGGACCCTACACCGTGGAGCTGTTTTTT. Translating gives CASAGGPYTVELFF.

The chain links TRBV12-3 or TRBV12-4 to TRBJ2-1, with a tentative D call TRBD2 (6 bases). Trimming left V 6 bases short and J 6 bases short, with 18 bases between. CDR3 length equals 15 residues. The CDR3 reads CASRRAGLPINEQFF. CDR3 DNA sequence: TGTGCCAGCAGAAGAGCGGGCCTTCCCATCAATGAGCAGTTCTTC.

This clonotype was detected a few times. V usage is TRBV20-1 and J usage is TRBJ2-7, with D unresolved. Trimming left V 5 bases short and J 0 bases short, with 17 bases between. The CDR3 totals 15 residues. Germline CDR1 DFQATT, CDR2 SNEGSKA (reference sequence). The CDR3 loop is CSAQDSRRVSYEQYF. The CDR3, as DNA: TGCAGTGCTCAGGATTCCCGACGCGTCTCCTACGAGCAGTACTTC.

The chain employs TRBV13 and TRBJ2-2, with D possibly matching TRBD2 (6 bases). The CDR3 extends over 16 amino acids. CDR1 is PRHDT, CDR2 FYEKMQ, per germline (reference sequence). V dropped 0 bases and J dropped 2 bases, with 10 bases sitting between them. The CDR3 DNA sequence: TGTGCCAGCAGCTTAGGCGCTAGCGCAAACACCGGGGAGCTGTTTTTT. Its protein product is CASSLGASANTGELFF.

V gene TRBV10-1 combines with J gene TRBJ2-7; TRBD1 matches at 7 bases. This CDR3 comprises 16 residues. V gave up 4 bases and J gave up 6 bases; unmatched junction bases: 15. Looked up from germline, CDR1 is WNHNN and CDR2 is SYGVQD (reference sequence). The CDR3 here is CASSALTGAYQREQYF. CDR3 in DNA: TGCGCCAGCAGTGCCCTTACAGGGGCGTATCAGCGCGAGCAGTACTTC.

This chain uses TRBV7-9 with TRBJ2-7; 8 positions match TRBD1. Trimming took 5 bases from V and 5 from J; bases not matched to a gene: 2. The length of the CDR3 is 12 residues. CDR1 is SEHNR and CDR2 is FQNEAQ in the germline V gene (reference sequence). CDR3 protein: CASSTGGNEQYF. DNA of the CDR3: TGTGCCAGCAGCACAGGGGGGAACGAGCAGTACTTC.

The rearrangement uses TRBV4-2 and TRBJ1-3; the D gene is possibly TRBD1 (5 bases). The V end lost 0 bases, the J end lost 0 bases, and 12 bases lay between the germline ends. Per germline, CDR1 LGHNA and CDR2 YNFKEQ. This CDR3 region has 17 residues. The chain's CDR3 is CASSQETGLHSGNTIYF. DNA for the CDR3: TGTGCCAGCAGCCAAGAAACGGGGCTCCACTCTGGAAACACCATATATTTT.

As regards this clonotype: A much more abundant neighbour one base away suggests this may be a read error. The gene calls are TRBV11-1 and TRBJ2-5; the D gene is possibly TRBD2 (7 bases). The J call may not be correct, given that the DNA end is closer to TRBJ2-7. Germline-derived CDR1 and CDR2 are SGHAT and FQDESV (reference sequence). The CDR3 extends over 15 amino acids. The chain's CDR3 is CASSRRGAGPYEQYF. In DNA form, the CDR3 reads TGTGCCAGCAGCCGACGGGGGGCCGGACCATACGAGCAGTACTTC.

The chain carries TRBV20-1 and TRBJ2-1; D unclear. The CDR3 spans 12 residues. Germline CDR1 reads DFQATT; CDR2 reads SNEGSKA (reference sequence). Trimming left V 4 bases short and J 9 bases short, with 13 bases between. Here the CDR3 DNA reads TGCAGTGCTATGTCAGGCTCCGGTGAGCAGTTCTTC. Its translation is CSAMSGSGEQFF.

CDR3 residues: CASSLDQADTQYF. The DNA for the CDR3 is TGTGCCAGCAGCTTAGATCAGGCAGATACGCAGTATTTT. J is TRBJ2-3 and V is TRBV11-3; D uncertain. Germline CDR1 and CDR2: SGHNT and YENEEA. Trimming pared 0 bases from V and 4 bases from J, leaving 5 bases between. This CDR3 has 13 amino acids.